This T cell receptor beta chain was found in a study of shared clonotypes between healthy human individuals. Notes on this clone: No antigen is known for it.

Per the germline V gene, CDR1 is MNHEY and CDR2 is SVGAGI. V was pared by 4 bases and J by 5 bases, with 11 bases of the junction left unmatched. The CDR3 runs 16 residues. The assay was immunoSEQ multiplex PCR, and TCRdb's table has in-frame clones only and misses some. The sample shows 2 million to 2.5 million clones, more than 85% of them seen only once. Points from the study as a whole: Naive subsets generally exceeded memory subsets in estimated richness.

The rearrangement uses TRBV6-5 and TRBJ2-1, with TRBD1 identical over 7 bases. Sequencing was done on a sample of naive CD4+ T cells from PBMCs. Subset here: CD45RA+ positively selected. The source is a man younger than 30 in good health. Some clones in this sample may be carry-over from other donors' samples. The CDR3 sequence is CASSSPQDRADNEQFF. As DNA, the CDR3 is TGTGCCAGCAGTTCCCCTCAAGACAGGGCTGACAATGAGCAGTTCTTC.